The 5 T cell receptor beta chains reported below all come from one sample, sequenced in a study of cytomegalovirus exposure and HLA in healthy donors. Using immunoSEQ multiplex PCR, the repertoire was profiled, and TCRdb retains in-frame clones only, with some absent. The sample has under 80,000 clones, roughly nine tenths seen once. The sample taken for sequencing was PBMCs. Receptors originate from a woman younger than 35 in good health and CMV-seronegative.

V is TRBV5-1 and J is TRBJ1-4; D gene unclear. The germline V and J ends were trimmed by 7 bases and 8 bases, with 9 bases remaining between them. Germline V gene data show CDR1 as SGHRS and CDR2 as YFSETQ. The CDR3 contains 11 residues. CDR3 amino acids: CASPSPEKLFF. The CDR3 DNA reads as TGCGCCAGCCCCTCCCCGGAAAAACTGTTTTTT.

Only a few counts were recorded for this clone. The CDR3 DNA sequence: TGTGCCAGCAGCCCGTTGGGGCGCACCTACGAGCAGTACTTC. Its translation is CASSPLGRTYEQYF. V and J are TRBV11-1 and TRBJ2-7; the D gene is possibly TRBD1 (5 bases). The germline CDR1 and CDR2 sequences are SGHAT and FQDESV (reference sequence). The length of the CDR3 is 14 residues. The ends were cut back, 5 bases at V and 2 bases at J, with 13 bases in the middle.

Concerning this clone: The DNA is left out, because the CDR3 cannot be placed on it with certainty; the CDR3 is given as TCRdb lists it. The gene calls are TRBV28 and TRBJ1-4; TRBD1 is the table's D call and was not checked against the DNA. Germline lookup yields CDR1 MDHEN and CDR2 SYDVKM. The CDR3 is made up of 13 amino acids, end residues included. The CDR3 loop reads CASSLWGQGARFF.

The chain recombines TRBV27 with TRBJ2-7; TRBD1 matches 11 bases. This CDR3 comprises 15 residues. Trimming at V came to 1 base and at J to 4 bases, leaving 3 bases not matched to a gene. Germline V gives CDR1 MNHEY, CDR2 SMNVEV (reference sequence). The CDR3 loop is CASSLLGQGGYEQYF. The CDR3, as DNA: TGTGCCAGCAGTTTATTGGGACAGGGGGGATACGAGCAGTACTTC.

CDR3 coding DNA: TGCAGTGCTAAAAGAGAAGCTGAAGCTTTCTTT. Translating gives CSAKREAEAFF. The chain has TRBV20-1 and TRBJ1-1; unclear D gene. The CDR3 length is 11 residues. Germline V gene sequence: CDR1 DFQATT, CDR2 SNEGSKA (reference sequence). The V end lost 4 bases, the J end lost 6 bases, and 9 bases lay between the germline ends.